The entry below describes one T cell receptor (beta chain). Antigen: not known. The entry originates in a study of cytomegalovirus exposure and HLA in healthy donors. TCRdb's table, derived via immunoSEQ multiplex PCR, lists solely in-frame clones and lacks some. The sample has around 240,000 clones, almost 90% seen once; the top ten hold approximately 0.34%. Study-wide results and limits: A classifier reportedly called cytomegalovirus status with high sensitivity and specificity.

Looked up from germline, CDR1 is SGHVS and CDR2 is FQNEAQ. The CDR3 loop spans 14 amino acids. J gave up 6 bases and V 3 bases, and 6 bases lay outside the gene matches. This receptor was obtained from a woman aged 18-29 years in good health and CMV-seronegative. The chain couples TRBV7-8 to TRBJ2-7, with 9 bases lining up with TRBD2. Sequenced sample: PBMCs. The CDR3: CASSLRTSDAEQYV. CDR3 DNA sequence: TGTGCCAGCAGCTTGAGGACTAGCGATGCCGAGCAGTACGTC.